The entry below describes one T cell receptor beta chain. This clonotype has a handful of counts. This receptor's antigen is unknown. Base qualities are missing; no much larger clone stands one base away. The data were obtained in a study of response to subunit inactivated influenza vaccine (dated by TCRdb to the late 2010s). For the wider study: To follow how T cells responded to a trivalent subunit inactivated influenza vaccine, the researchers relied on deep quantitative profiling of the T cell receptor repertoire. Broad study findings and their caveats: The authors proposed that each seasonal influenza vaccination may bring in only a limited number of new T cells.

This specimen's time point label, interpreted: 45 days after influenza vaccine administration. Library creation used RT-PCR. The listed sequencing device is Illumina HiSeq 2500. Starting from the raw public reads, TCRdb applied fastp trimming at Q25, assembled clones with MiXCR and retained in-frame beta chains. Entries are consolidated by CDR3 protein sequence, retaining the most common genes and DNA. For this sample the table gives hundreds of thousands of distinct CDR3 sequences, of which 10% to 15% were detected only once. The ten largest clonotypes hold approximately 14% of the sample. V and J are trimmed by 3 bases and 0 bases, and the gene matches miss 5 bases of the junction. CDR1 and CDR2, per the germline V gene (reference sequence), are DFQATT and SNEGSKA. The cysteine opens and the phenylalanine closes a CDR3 of 16 amino acids. The entry retains the CDR3 DNA only, 48 bases that are in frame from base 1.

The chain links TRBV20-1 with TRBJ2-5; a stretch of 12 junction bases matches TRBD2. The TCR comes from a man between 45 and 60 years old who received an inactivated influenza vaccine. Donor details come from another sample of the same person, matched by shared clones. The sequences come from PBMCs from blood, collected roughly 47 days after vaccination. The bases read TGCAGTGCTAGGAAGCTAGCGGGGGGGTACCAAGAGACCCAGTACTTC. This translates into CSARKLAGGYQETQYF.